This is a list of T cell receptor beta chains from one sample in a study of cytomegalovirus exposure and HLA in healthy donors. TCRdb's copy holds only in-frame clones and misses some; the assay was immunoSEQ multiplex PCR. The sample yields about 170,000 clones, more than 60% seen once. The sequenced sample consisted of PBMCs. The receptors originated from a female donor in good health and CMV-seronegative. CDR3s include the opening cysteine and the closing phenylalanine or tryptophan. The D gene is left open where the match is weak. Not all rows give a size; the values are once, few, many and, for expanded clones, a class.

TRBV28,TRBJ2-1,-,11,-,TGTGCCAGCAGTTTATACCAGACTGAGTTCTTC,CASSLYQTEFF
TRBV6-5,TRBJ1-6,TRBD1,16,-,TGTGCCAGCAGTTACTCGCAGGGGGCGCGGCGATCACCCCTCCACTTT,CASSYSQGARRSPLHF
TRBV27,TRBJ1-4,TRBD1,15,-,TGTGCCAGCTCTTCCCGGGACAGGGCTAATGAAAAACTGTTTTTT,CASSSRDRANEKLFF
TRBV6-1,TRBJ1-2,TRBD1,15,-,TGTGCCAGCAGTGAAACAGGGGCTTTGTGGAATGGCTACACCTTC,CASSETGALWNGYTF
TRBV18,TRBJ2-1,-,18,-,TGTGCCAGCTCACCACTTCGGGCGCGAGGGAGCTCCTACAATGAGCAGTTCTTC,CASSPLRARGSSYNEQFF
TRBV6-5,TRBJ1-3,-,14,-,TGTGCCAGCAGTTACGACAGCTCTGGAAACACCATATATTTT,CASSYDSSGNTIYF
TRBV7-2,TRBJ1-5,-,17,-,TGTGCCAGCAGCTTAGAGGCAGGGGACTATAGCAATCAGCCCCAGCATTTT,CASSLEAGDYSNQPQHF
TRBV5-4,TRBJ2-3,-,14,-,TGTGCCAGCAGCTTGGGGCCCGAGGCAGATACGCAGTATTTT,CASSLGPEADTQYF
TRBV4-1,TRBJ2-3,-,12,-,TGCGCCAGCACCCTAAGGCGGGATACGCAGTATTTT,CASTLRRDTQYF
TRBV7-2,TRBJ1-1,-,18,-,TGTGCCAGCAGCTTAGAATTGGGTGCGGGGGGCGACTACACTGAAGCTTTCTTT,CASSLELGAGGDYTEAFF
TRBV4-3,TRBJ1-5,TRBD1,14,-,TGCGCCAGCAGCCAAGACAGGGGGCTTCAGCCCCAGCATTTT,CASSQDRGLQPQHF
TRBV27,TRBJ2-2,TRBD2,18,-,TGTGCCAGCAGTTTATCGGGGGTACTAGCGGAGGGCACCGGGGAGCTGTTTTTT,CASSLSGVLAEGTGELFF
TRBV2,TRBJ2-7,TRBD1,15,-,TGTGCCAGCACCACACAGGGGGCGATCTTGACCGAGCAGTACTTC,CASTTQGAILTEQYF
TRBV7-8,TRBJ1-2,-,13,-,TGTGCCAGCAGCTTCGACGGGGGGTATGGCTACACCTTC,CASSFDGGYGYTF
TRBV25-1,TRBJ1-2,-,14,-,TGTGCCAGCAGTGTAGGGCGGGGCCGGGATGGCTACACCTTC,CASSVGRGRDGYTF
TRBV4-1,TRBJ2-1,-,17,-,TGCGCCAGCAGCCAAGATTCAGGGCTGAGCTCCTACAATGAGCAGTTCTTC,CASSQDSGLSSYNEQFF
TRBV9,TRBJ1-2,TRBD1,14,once,TGTGCCAGCAGCTCCACGACAGGGAACTATGGCTACACCTTC,CASSSTTGNYGYTF
TRBV5-1,TRBJ1-2,TRBD1,14,-,TGCGCCAGCAGCTATGGACAGGGTCCGGATGGCTACACCTTC,CASSYGQGPDGYTF
TRBV9,TRBJ2-7,TRBD2,14,-,TGTACCAGCAGCGTAGCTAGCGGGGGGTACGAGCAGTACTTC,CTSSVASGGYEQYF
TRBV5-1,TRBJ1-2,-,16,-,TGCGCCAGCAGCCCGCGACGGGAGACGGTTTTTAGTAACTACACCTTC,CASSPRRETVFSNYTF
TRBV5-1,TRBJ2-3,-,14,-,TGCGCCGGCCTACGGGAAGGGCACACAGATACGCAGTATTTT,CAGLREGHTDTQYF
TRBV28,TRBJ1-2,TRBD1,14,once,TGTGCCAGCAGTTCTTACAGGGGGCCCTATGGCTACACCTTC,CASSSYRGPYGYTF
TRBV7-3,TRBJ2-5,TRBD1,16,-,TGTGCCAGCAGCTTAACCGGGACAGGGGGCGGGGAGACCCAGTACTTC,CASSLTGTGGGETQYF
TRBV29-1,TRBJ2-7,TRBD2,13,-,TGCAGCGTCACCGGGACTAGCACCTACGAGCAGTACTTC,CSVTGTSTYEQYF
TRBV11-2,TRBJ2-1,TRBD2,16,-,TGTGCCAGCAGCTTAACTAGCGGGGTAACCTACAATGAGCAGTTCTTC,CASSLTSGVTYNEQFF
TRBV14,TRBJ1-2,-,14,-,TGTGCCAGCAGCCAAGCCGCGGGACTCTATGGCTACACCTTC,CASSQAAGLYGYTF
TRBV2,TRBJ1-4,TRBD1,14,-,TGTGCCAGCAGTAGGACAGGGAGGGAGGAAAAACTGTTTTTT,CASSRTGREEKLFF
TRBV11-1,TRBJ2-1,TRBD2,18,few,TGTGCCAGCAGCCCCGGGACTAGCGGGAGGTTCCTCCCCGATGAGCAGTTCTTC,CASSPGTSGRFLPDEQFF
TRBV30,TRBJ2-1,-,13,-,TGTGCCTTTGCGCCCGCGACCTACAATGAGCAGTTCTTC,CAFAPATYNEQFF
TRBV29-1,TRBJ2-5,-,13,-,TGCAGCGTTTCTAAAAGCGGAAAAGAGACCCAGTACTTC,CSVSKSGKETQYF
TRBV4-1,TRBJ1-1,-,16,-,TGCGCCAGCAGCCAATTGGGGAGGGGACCGAACACTGAAGCTTTCTTT,CASSQLGRGPNTEAFF
TRBV7-6,TRBJ1-2,TRBD1,15,once,TGTGCCAGCAGCTTACTGGGACAGGCTGACTATGGCTACACCTTC,CASSLLGQADYGYTF
TRBV7-2,TRBJ1-5,TRBD1,14,-,TGTGCCAGCAGCGGGGACAGGGGTAATCAGCCCCAGCATTTT,CASSGDRGNQPQHF
TRBV9,TRBJ1-6,TRBD1,15,-,TGTGCCAGCAGCGTACAGGGGGCGCCCAATTCACCCCTCCACTTT,CASSVQGAPNSPLHF
TRBV7-6,TRBJ2-5,-,12,-,TGTGCCAGCAGCCGTATACAAGAGACCCAGTACTTC,CASSRIQETQYF
TRBV10-1,TRBJ1-1,-,12,-,TGCGCCAGCAGTGAAACAGGCACTGAAGCTTTCTTT,CASSETGTEAFF
TRBV9,TRBJ2-7,TRBD1,14,-,TGTGCCAGCAGCCATACGACAGGGGCCTACGAGCAGTACTTC,CASSHTTGAYEQYF
TRBV7-5,TRBJ1-1,-,16,-,TGTGTCAGAAGCCCTTACAGGGGGCGGTTGAACACTGAAGCTTTCTTT,CVRSPYRGRLNTEAFF
TRBV2,TRBJ2-7,TRBD2,15,-,TGTGCCAGCGAGGTTGAAGCTAGCGGTCCCCGGGAGCAGTACTTC,CASEVEASGPREQYF
TRBV4-1,TRBJ2-5,-,17,-,TGCGCCAGCAGCCAAGATCATGGGCAGCGGTACCAAGAGACCCAGTACTTC,CASSQDHGQRYQETQYF
TRBV10-3,TRBJ1-4,TRBD1,18,-,TGTGCCATCAGTAATCCCGGGACAGGGAAAGCAACTAATGAAAAACTGTTTTTT,CAISNPGTGKATNEKLFF
TRBV15,TRBJ1-2,TRBD1,16,-,TGTGCCACCAGTACTTACCTGGGCAGGGGGCCTTATGGCTACACCTTC,CATSTYLGRGPYGYTF
TRBV4-3,TRBJ1-4,-,15,few,TGCGCCAGCAGCCATTCGGGGGGGGCAGGTGAAAAACTGTTTTTT,CASSHSGGAGEKLFF
TRBV18,TRBJ1-1,TRBD1,16,few,TGTGCCAGCTCACCATCCGGGACAGCAGGCAACACTGAAGCTTTCTTT,CASSPSGTAGNTEAFF
TRBV5-4,TRBJ1-1,-,14,few,TGTGCCAGCAGCTTGTCAGGTATCAACACTGAAGCTTTCTTT,CASSLSGINTEAFF
TRBV5-6,TRBJ1-3,TRBD1,16,-,TGTGCCAGCAGCGCCTCCGGGACAGGAGCTGGAAACACCATATATTTT,CASSASGTGAGNTIYF
TRBV28,TRBJ2-6,-,14,few,TGTGCCAGCAGATTGAGCTCTGGGGCCAACGTCCTGACTTTC,CASRLSSGANVLTF
TRBV28,TRBJ2-5,TRBD1,14,-,TGTGCCAGCAGGATGCAGGGGGCGCAAGAGACCCAGTACTTC,CASRMQGAQETQYF
TRBV15,TRBJ1-5,TRBD1,14,once,TGTGCCACCAGCAGGACAGGGAGCAATCAGCCCCAGCATTTT,CATSRTGSNQPQHF
TRBV30,TRBJ1-1,-,13,-,TGTGCCTGGAGTCTCGGGTGGAACACTGAAGCTTTCTTT,CAWSLGWNTEAFF
TRBV4-1,TRBJ2-7,-,14,-,TGCGCCAGCAGCCAAGTTAAAGGGGACTACGAGCAGTACTTC,CASSQVKGDYEQYF
TRBV4-1,TRBJ1-2,-,13,-,TGCGCCAGCAGCCAACTTCAGGACTATGGCTACACCTTC,CASSQLQDYGYTF
TRBV7-6,TRBJ2-5,TRBD2,14,-,TGTGCCAGCAGCTTATCTAGCGGGGGAGAGACCCAGTACTTC,CASSLSSGGETQYF
TRBV5-6,TRBJ2-7,-,14,-,TGTGCCAGCAGCCGACAGACTTCTTCCTACGAGCAGTACTTC,CASSRQTSSYEQYF
TRBV27,TRBJ1-5,-,15,-,TGTGCCAGCAGTCCCCGCGGGTTGGGAAATCAGCCCCAGCATTTT,CASSPRGLGNQPQHF